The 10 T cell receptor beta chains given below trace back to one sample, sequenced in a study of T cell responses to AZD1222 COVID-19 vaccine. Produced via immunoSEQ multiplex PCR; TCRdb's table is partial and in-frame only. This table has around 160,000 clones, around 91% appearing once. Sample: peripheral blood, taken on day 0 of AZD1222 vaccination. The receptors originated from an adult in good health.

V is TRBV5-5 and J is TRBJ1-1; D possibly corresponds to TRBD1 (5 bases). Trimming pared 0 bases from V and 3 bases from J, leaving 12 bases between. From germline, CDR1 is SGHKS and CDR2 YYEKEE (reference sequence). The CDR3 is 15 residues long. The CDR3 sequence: CASSLAAGKDTEAFF. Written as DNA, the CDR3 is TGTGCCAGCAGCTTGGCCGCAGGGAAAGACACTGAAGCTTTCTTT.

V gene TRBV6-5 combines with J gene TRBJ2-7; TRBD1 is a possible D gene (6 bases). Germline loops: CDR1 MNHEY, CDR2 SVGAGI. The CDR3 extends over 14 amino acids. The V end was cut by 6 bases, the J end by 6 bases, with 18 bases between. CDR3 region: CASRIQGVPGEQYF. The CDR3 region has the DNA TGTGCCAGCAGGATACAGGGAGTTCCCGGCGAGCAGTACTTC.

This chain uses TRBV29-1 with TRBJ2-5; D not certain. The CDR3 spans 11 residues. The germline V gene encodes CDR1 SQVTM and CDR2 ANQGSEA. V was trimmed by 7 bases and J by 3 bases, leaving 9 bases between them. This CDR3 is CSGEEEETQYF. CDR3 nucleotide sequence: TGCAGCGGAGAAGAGGAAGAGACCCAGTACTTC.

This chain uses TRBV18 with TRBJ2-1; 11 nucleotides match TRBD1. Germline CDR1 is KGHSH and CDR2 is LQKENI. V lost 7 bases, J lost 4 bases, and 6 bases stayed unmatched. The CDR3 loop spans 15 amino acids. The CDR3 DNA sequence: TGTGCCAGCTTCTTTGGACAGGGGGCTTACAATGAGCAGTTCTTC. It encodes CASFFGQGAYNEQFF.

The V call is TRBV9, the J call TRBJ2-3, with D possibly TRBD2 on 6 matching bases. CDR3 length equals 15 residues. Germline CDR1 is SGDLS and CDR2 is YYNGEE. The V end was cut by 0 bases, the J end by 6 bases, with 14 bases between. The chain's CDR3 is CASSVESGESDTQYF. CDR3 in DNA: TGTGCCAGCAGCGTAGAATCGGGAGAATCTGATACGCAGTATTTT.

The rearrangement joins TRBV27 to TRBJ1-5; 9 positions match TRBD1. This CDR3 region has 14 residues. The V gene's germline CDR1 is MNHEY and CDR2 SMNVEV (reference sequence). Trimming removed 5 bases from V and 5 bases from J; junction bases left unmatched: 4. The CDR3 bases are TGTGCCAGCAGTCTAAGGACAGGGGATCAGCCCCAGCATTTT. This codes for CASSLRTGDQPQHF.

The CDR3 coding sequence is TGTGCCACCAGTCAAGCCGACAGGGGGCCACCAGATACGCAGTATTTT. Its protein product is CATSQADRGPPDTQYF. The V call is TRBV24-1, the J call TRBJ2-3; TRBD1 aligns across 10 bases. J lost 4 bases, V lost 6 bases, and 9 bases had no gene match. Germline lookup yields CDR1 KGHDR and CDR2 SFDVKD. The CDR3 spans 16 residues.

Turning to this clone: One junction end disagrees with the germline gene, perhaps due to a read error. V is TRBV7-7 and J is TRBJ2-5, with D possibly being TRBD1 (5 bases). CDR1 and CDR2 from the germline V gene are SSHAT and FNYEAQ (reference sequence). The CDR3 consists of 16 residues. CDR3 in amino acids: CASSLGVVAAQETQYF. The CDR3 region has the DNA TGTGCTAGCAGCTTAGGGGTGGTGGCGGCCCAAGAGACCCAGTACTTC.

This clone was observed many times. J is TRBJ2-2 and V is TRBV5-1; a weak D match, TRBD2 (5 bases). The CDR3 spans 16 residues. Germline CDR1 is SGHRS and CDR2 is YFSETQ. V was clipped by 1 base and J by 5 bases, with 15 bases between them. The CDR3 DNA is TGCGCCAGCAGCTTGAGTTTTAGCGTCGCGACCGGGGAGCTGTTTTTT. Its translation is CASSLSFSVATGELFF. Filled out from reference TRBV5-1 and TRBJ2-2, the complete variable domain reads KAGVTQTPRYLIKTRGQQVTLSCSPISGHRSVSWYQQTPGQGLQFLFEYFSETQRNKGNFPGRFSGRQFSNSRSEMNVSTLELGDSALYLCASSLSFSVATGELFFGEGSRLTVL.

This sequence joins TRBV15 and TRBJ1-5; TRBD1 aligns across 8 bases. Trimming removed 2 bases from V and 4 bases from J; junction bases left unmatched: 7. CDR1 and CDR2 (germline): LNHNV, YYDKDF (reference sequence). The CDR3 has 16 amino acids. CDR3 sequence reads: CATSRNQGAGNQPQHF. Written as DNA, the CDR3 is TGTGCCACCAGCAGAAACCAGGGGGCCGGAAATCAGCCCCAGCATTTT.